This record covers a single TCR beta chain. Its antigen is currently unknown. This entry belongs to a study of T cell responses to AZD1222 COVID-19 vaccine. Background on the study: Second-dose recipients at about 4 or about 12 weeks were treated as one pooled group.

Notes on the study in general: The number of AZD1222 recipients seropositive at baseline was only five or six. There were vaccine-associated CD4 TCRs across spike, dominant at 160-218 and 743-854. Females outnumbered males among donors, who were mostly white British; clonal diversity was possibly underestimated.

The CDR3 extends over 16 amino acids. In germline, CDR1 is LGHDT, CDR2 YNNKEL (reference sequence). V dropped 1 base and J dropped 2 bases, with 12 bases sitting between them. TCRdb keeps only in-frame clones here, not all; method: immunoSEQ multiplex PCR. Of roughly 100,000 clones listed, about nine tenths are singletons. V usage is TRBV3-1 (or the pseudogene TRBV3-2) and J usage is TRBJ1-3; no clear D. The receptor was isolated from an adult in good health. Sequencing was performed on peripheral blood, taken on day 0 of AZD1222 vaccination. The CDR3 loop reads CASSQAGRITGNTIYF. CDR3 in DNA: TGTGCCAGCAGCCAAGCTGGGCGTATTACTGGAAACACCATATATTTT.